This T cell receptor beta chain was identified during a study of CD8 T cells in Susac syndrome. This CDR3 has 15 amino acids. V gave up 0 bases and J gave up 7 bases; unmatched junction bases: 6. CDR1 is SGHRS, CDR2 YFSETQ, per germline. This clonotype was detected once. Random hexamers served to reverse transcribe about 0.5 to 1 ug RNA. Via MiXCR, TCRdb re-called the immunoSEQ multiplex PCR reads, giving one row per CDR3 protein. The repertoire holds about 140,000 distinct CDR3 sequences, with roughly 94% as singletons. The chain couples TRBV5-1 to TRBJ2-7, with 11 bases fitting TRBD2. The TCR originated in a human donor with Susac syndrome. Sequenced sample: CD4+ T cells from PBMCs. The CDR3 DNA reads as TGCGCCAGCAGCTTGGTTCTAGCGGGAGGCGGAGAGCAGTACTTC. The encoded protein is CASSLVLAGGGEQYF.